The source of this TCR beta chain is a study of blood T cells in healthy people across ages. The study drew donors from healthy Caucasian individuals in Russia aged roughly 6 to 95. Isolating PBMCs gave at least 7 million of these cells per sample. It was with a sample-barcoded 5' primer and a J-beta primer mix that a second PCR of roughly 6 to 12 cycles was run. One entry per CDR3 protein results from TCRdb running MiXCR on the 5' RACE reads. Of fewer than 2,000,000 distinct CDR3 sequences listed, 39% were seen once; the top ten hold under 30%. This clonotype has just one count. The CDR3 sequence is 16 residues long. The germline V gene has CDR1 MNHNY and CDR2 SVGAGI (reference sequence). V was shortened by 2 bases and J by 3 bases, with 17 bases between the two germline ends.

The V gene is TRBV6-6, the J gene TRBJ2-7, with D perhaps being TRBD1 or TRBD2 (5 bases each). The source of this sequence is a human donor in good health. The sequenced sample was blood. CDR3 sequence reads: CASSYPFGTTNYEQYF. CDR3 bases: TGTGCCAGCAGTTACCCGTTTGGGACCACAAACTACGAGCAGTACTTC.